This T cell receptor (beta chain) was identified in a study of blood T cell repertoires in COVID-19. Study context: The United States, Italy and Spain provided the acute and convalescent COVID-19 samples. T cells, B-cell-depleted T cells, or PBMCs supplied cDNA or gDNA.

As originally analysed: Estimates of nucleated cell counts were drawn from the amplification of reference gene primers. Sequencing was performed with immunoSEQ multiplex PCR; in TCRdb, only in-frame clones are kept and a portion is missing. The D gene and trimming were derived from the DNA, and the V and J assignments and clone size from that table. In the table there are about 150,000 clones, approximately 83% of which are singletons. The V and J ends lost 5 bases and 7 bases respectively, with 30 bases between them. The CDR3 consists of 19 residues. Germline CDR1 is MNHEY and CDR2 is SMNVEV (reference sequence).

The chain employs TRBV27 and TRBJ2-1; no reliable D call. The sequencing input was peripheral blood. The TCR comes from a man between 65 and 79 years old who had recovered from COVID-19. The DNA for the CDR3 is TGTGCCAGCAGTCGCAGGTTTAATGAGCAGTTGGGCAGGTTTAATGAGCAGTTCTTC. Translation: CASSRRFNEQLGRFNEQFF.